The present entry profiles one TCR beta chain with its context. Its antigen is not known. The data stem from a study of cytotoxic CD8 clonotypes in ibrutinib-treated CLL. Study overall: Response sampling took place at median 12 months of treatment, range 6 to 36. Productive templates per sample averaged roughly 230,000; productive rearrangements, 80,000 to 95,000.

The planned depth of sequencing spanned 1 in 200,000 to 1 in 1 million T cells. The assay was immunoSEQ multiplex PCR, and TCRdb's table has in-frame clones only and misses some. The sample lists about 76,000 clones, around four fifths occurring once. Germline V gene sequence: CDR1 SGHNT, CDR2 YYREEE (reference sequence). The CDR3 spans 15 residues. The study, taken as a whole, reports: Among the clonotypes, public ones were uncommon and contracted or held stable on treatment.

The receptor's source is a human donor with chronic lymphocytic leukemia. The chain couples TRBV5-4 to TRBJ2-5; TRBD2 is a possible D gene (6 bases). The end of the DNA aligns better with TRBJ2-7, so the J call may be wrong. The sample in question was PBMCs, obtained after 24 months of ibrutinib treatment. The CDR3 spells CASSLRGPQTYEQYF. CDR3 DNA sequence: TGTGCCAGCAGCCTGCGGGGCCCGCAAACCTACGAGCAGTACTTC.